This T cell receptor (beta chain) was recorded in a study of T cell repertoires in cytomegalovirus infection. Across the whole study: Carrying CMV and the relevant HLA type showed in public TCR beta signatures.

Findings of the study overall: Clonotype analysis showed dominance of the ex vivo response by HLA-C-restricted CMV-specific TCR beta clonotypes.

Germline V CDR1 and CDR2: ENHRY, SYGVKD. This CDR3 region has 17 residues. With V trimmed by 0 bases and J by 2 bases, 5 bases remained unmatched. This clonotype appeared a few times. Its antigen is currently unknown. TCRdb reprocessed the reads with MiXCR, giving one entry per CDR3 protein. The sample lists about 100,000 distinct CDR3 sequences, less than 25% seen once, with 35% to 50% in the top ten. This TCR derives from a human donor in good health (CMV status not recorded). Some clones in this sample may be carry-over from other donors' samples. The rearrangement links TRBV10-3 to TRBJ2-2, with 8 positions matching TRBD2. The sequencing sample was made of CD8+ T cells from PBMCs. CDR3 in amino acids: CAISESELAVNTGELFF. Here the CDR3 DNA reads TGTGCCATCAGTGAGTCGGAACTAGCGGTTAACACCGGGGAGCTGTTTTTT.